The 10 T cell receptor beta chains in this list originate from one sample, sequenced in a study of blood T cell repertoires in COVID-19. Assay: immunoSEQ multiplex PCR; the TCRdb copy retains only in-frame clones and omits some. The table has 300,000 to 450,000 clones, roughly nine tenths seen once. The material sequenced was peripheral blood. All receptors derive from a woman between 25 and 40 years old with COVID-19, enrolled during active disease.

This clone was recorded many times. The gene calls are TRBV7-6 and TRBJ1-2, with D perhaps TRBD1 (6 bases). The V and J ends lost 3 bases and 9 bases respectively, with 17 bases between them. The CDR3 spans 14 residues. Germline CDR1 SGHVS, CDR2 FNYEAQ. The DNA of the CDR3 is TGTGCCAGCAGCTTTGGGGGGGGCCCGGGAAGCTACACCTTC. Residues: CASSFGGGPGSYTF.

The chain employs TRBV29-1 and TRBJ1-2; TRBD1 matches at 10 bases. Germline V gives CDR1 SQVTM, CDR2 ANQGSEA. Unmatched junction bases numbered 23, after V lost 6 bases and J lost 7 bases. The CDR3 extends over 18 amino acids. The DNA for the CDR3 is TGCAGCGTGCTCCCCAAAGCCGGCTGGGACAGGGGTTGGAGTGGCTACACCTTC. This codes for CSVLPKAGWDRGWSGYTF.

The V call is TRBV18, the J call TRBJ1-1; 7 bases are shared with TRBD1. The junction had 5 bases not matched to a gene; V was cut back by 1 base and J by 0 bases. Germline V gene lookup returns CDR1 KGHSH and CDR2 LQKENI. The CDR3 length is 16 residues. Here the CDR3 DNA reads TGTGCCAGCTCACCACAACAGGGGACACTGAACACTGAAGCTTTCTTT. Translated, it gives CASSPQQGTLNTEAFF.

J is TRBJ1-2 and V is TRBV30; D is ambiguous. The CDR3 covers 11 residues. CDR1 is GTSNPN and CDR2 is SVGIG in the germline V gene (reference sequence). Deletions cut 5 bases from V and 9 bases from J, with 13 bases between. The CDR3 here is CAWALERRYTF. CDR3 sequence (DNA): TGTGCCTGGGCCCTCGAGCGGCGCTACACCTTC.

This chain uses TRBV19 with TRBJ1-2, with D perhaps matching TRBD1 (6 bases). The CDR3 extends over 13 amino acids. V gave up 6 bases and J gave up 2 bases, with 10 bases separating them. The germline V gene has CDR1 LNHDA and CDR2 SQIVND (reference sequence). This CDR3 reads CASSQTGNYGYTF. For the CDR3, the DNA is TGTGCCAGTAGCCAAACAGGGAACTATGGCTACACCTTC.

CDR3 region: CASSMTAYTEAFF. The CDR3, as DNA: TGTGCCAGCAGCATGACAGCCTACACTGAAGCTTTCTTT. The chain couples TRBV6-2 or TRBV6-3 to TRBJ1-1; a possible D gene is TRBD1 (5 bases). V dropped 6 bases and J dropped 3 bases, with 11 bases sitting between them. CDR3 length equals 13 residues. Looked up from germline, CDR1 is MNHEY and CDR2 is SVGEGT.

The rearrangement uses TRBV27 and TRBJ1-6; tentatively, D is TRBD1 (5 bases). Looked up from germline, CDR1 is MNHEY and CDR2 is SMNVEV (reference sequence). Trimming removed 4 bases at V and 8 bases at J, with 6 bases between. The CDR3 is 12 amino acids. In DNA form, the CDR3 reads TGTGCCAGCAGTTGGGGGGATTCACCCCTCCACTTT. It encodes CASSWGDSPLHF.

The CDR3 protein is CASSESAGPGGETQYF. The CDR3 bases are TGCGCCAGCAGTGAGTCAGCGGGGCCCGGGGGAGAGACCCAGTACTTC. The chain joins TRBV10-1 to TRBJ2-5, with 7 bases lining up with TRBD2. This CDR3 region has 16 residues. Looked up from germline, CDR1 is WNHNN and CDR2 is SYGVQD (reference sequence). V lost 0 bases to trimming and J lost 4 bases; unmatched junction nucleotides: 8.

The chain carries TRBV6-2 or TRBV6-3 and TRBJ2-7, with D possibly TRBD1 on 5 matching bases. CDR3 length equals 15 residues. Germline loops: CDR1 MNHEY, CDR2 SVGEGT. The V and J ends lost 6 bases and 4 bases respectively, with 19 bases between them. Here the CDR3 DNA reads TGTGCCAGCAGCCCCGATGGGTCAGGGTCATACGAGCAGTACGTC. It yields the protein CASSPDGSGSYEQYV.

This clone was counted between two and nine times. This chain links TRBV6-2 or TRBV6-3 with TRBJ1-5; a weak D match, TRBD1 (5 bases). The germline V gene encodes CDR1 MNHEY and CDR2 SVGEGT. The CDR3 loop spans 16 amino acids. Between the trimmed V and J ends, which lost 6 bases and 2 bases, there was a span of 17 bases. The CDR3 is CASSPIFTTGNQPQHF. In DNA form, the CDR3 reads TGTGCCAGCAGCCCTATTTTCACGACAGGCAATCAGCCCCAGCATTTT.